The 14 T cell receptor beta chains reported below all come from one sample, sequenced in a study of PD-L1 blockade in urothelial cancer. Using immunoSEQ multiplex PCR, the repertoire was profiled, and TCRdb retains in-frame clones only, with some absent. The table includes 75,000 to 90,000 clones, about 81% detected once. The sample in question was PBMCs, obtained around atezolizumab (anti-PD-L1) treatment. The receptors originated from a man between 65 and 79 years old with urothelial cancer.

The J gene is TRBJ2-5, the V gene TRBV9; 9 bases are shared with TRBD2. There are 16 residues in the CDR3. The germline CDR1 and CDR2 sequences are SGDLS and YYNGEE. The trim removed 2 bases at V and 0 bases at J, leaving 5 bases unmatched. CDR3 region: CASSVKAGGDQETQYF. CDR3 coding DNA: TGTGCCAGCAGCGTTAAAGCGGGGGGAGACCAAGAGACCCAGTACTTC.

The chain is built from TRBV4-2 and TRBJ2-7, with unresolved D. The CDR3 contains 15 residues. Trimming took off 4 bases at V and 2 bases at J, with 15 bases between the two ends. CDR1 and CDR2 from the germline V gene are LGHNA and YNFKEQ. DNA for the CDR3: TGTGCCAGCAGCCCCACCTCTACAGCAACCTACGAGCAGTACTTC. Translating it yields CASSPTSTATYEQYF.

J is TRBJ2-7 and V is TRBV7-2; a weak D match, TRBD1 (7 bases). The V end lost 5 bases, the J end lost 13 bases, and 18 bases lay between the germline ends. This CDR3 spans 12 amino acids. Germline V gives CDR1 SGHTA, CDR2 FQGNSA. CDR3 in DNA: TGTGCCAGCAGCCCCCAGGAGGGGGCACGATACTTC. Protein sequence: CASSPQEGARYF.

This clone was counted between two and nine times. The chain employs TRBV11-2 and TRBJ2-3; perhaps TRBD2 as D (5 bases). V gave up 3 bases and J gave up 2 bases, with 12 bases separating them. Germline lookup yields CDR1 SGHAT and CDR2 FQNNGV. The CDR3 runs 15 residues. CDR3 coding DNA: TGTGCCAGCAGCTTTATCTATAGCGACACAGATACGCAGTATTTT. Translated: CASSFIYSDTDTQYF.

This chain links TRBV7-9 with TRBJ2-5, with 7 bases lining up with TRBD2. This CDR3 is 13 amino acids long. Germline V gene lookup returns CDR1 SEHNR and CDR2 FQNEAQ (reference sequence). Germline trimming cut 1 base from V and 7 bases from J; bases unmatched to any gene: 3. Written as DNA, the CDR3 is TGTGCCAGCAGCTTAGGCGGGAGTAGGACCCAGTACTTC. Translated: CASSLGGSRTQYF.

The chain is built from TRBV18 and TRBJ2-7; D perhaps matches TRBD2 (7 bases). The ends were cut back, 3 bases at V and 6 bases at J, with 15 bases in the middle. The CDR3 covers 14 residues. Germline V CDR1 and CDR2: KGHSH, LQKENI. The CDR3 loop reads CASSPATGGREQYF. The CDR3, as DNA: TGTGCCAGCTCACCGGCGACGGGGGGCCGCGAGCAGTACTTC.

This chain connects TRBV7-9 to TRBJ2-7; tentative D call: TRBD1 (6 bases). The V and J ends lost 3 bases and 4 bases respectively, with 16 bases between them. The germline V gene encodes CDR1 SEHNR and CDR2 FQNEAQ (reference sequence). The CDR3 runs 15 residues. CDR3 DNA: TGTGCCAGCAGCTTGGAGGCAGGGGTTACTTACGAGCAGTACTTC. This gives the protein CASSLEAGVTYEQYF.

This clone showed up just a few times. The chain is built from TRBV7-2 and TRBJ2-1; 7 bases align to TRBD1. This CDR3 is built from 15 residues. Trimming cost V 2 bases and J 8 bases; bases outside gene matches: 9. The germline CDR1 and CDR2 sequences are SGHTA and FQGNSA. The CDR3 sequence is CASSLLGRGFDEQFF. The CDR3 DNA reads as TGTGCCAGCAGCTTACTCGGCAGGGGGTTCGATGAGCAGTTCTTC.

V gene TRBV11-3 combines with J gene TRBJ2-3, with 8 bases lining up with TRBD2. With 2 bases clipped from V and 5 bases from J, the junction kept 6 bases outside the gene matches. Germline values: CDR1 SGHNT, CDR2 YENEEA. The CDR3 extends over 15 amino acids. Written as DNA, the CDR3 is TGTGCCAGCAGCTTAAACGGGAGGGCCGAAGATACGCAGTATTTT. Translating gives CASSLNGRAEDTQYF.

This clone has just a few counts. This chain joins TRBV6-1 and TRBJ1-1, with 8 bases matching TRBD1. V dropped 6 bases and J dropped 2; count of bases not matched to a gene: 2. From germline, CDR1 is MNHNS and CDR2 SASEGT. This CDR3 has 13 residues. CDR3 DNA sequence: TGTGCCAGCAGGCAGGGGGCTAACACTGAAGCTTTCTTT. It encodes CASRQGANTEAFF.

V is TRBV11-2 and J is TRBJ2-1; the match to TRBD2 covers 7 bases. CDR3 length: 15 residues. Germline V lookup: CDR1 SGHAT, CDR2 FQNNGV. V lost 1 base to trimming and J lost 0 bases; unmatched junction nucleotides: 0. The CDR3 DNA sequence: TGTGCCAGCAGCTTAGGCGGGGGCTCCTACAATGAGCAGTTCTTC. Protein: CASSLGGGSYNEQFF. Drawing the rest from reference TRBV11-2 and TRBJ2-1, the complete variable domain is EAGVAQSPRYKIIEKRQSVAFWCNPISGHATLYWYQQILGQGPKLLIQFQNNGVVDDSQLPKDRFSAERLKGVDSTLKIQPAKLEDSAVYLCASSLGGGSYNEQFFGPGTRLTVL.

There are a few counts of this clone. The chain joins TRBV5-1 to TRBJ2-1; TRBD1 matches 9 bases. J lost 5 bases, V lost 4 bases, and 10 bases had no gene match. Germline CDR1 is SGHRS and CDR2 is YFSETQ. The CDR3 runs to 16 residues. CDR3 coding DNA: TGCGCCAGCAGCCCCCTTACCGGGACAGGGAACAATGAGCAGTTCTTC. It codes for CASSPLTGTGNNEQFF. Looking up the rest from reference TRBV5-1 and TRBJ2-1 gives the full variable domain: KAGVTQTPRYLIKTRGQQVTLSCSPISGHRSVSWYQQTPGQGLQFLFEYFSETQRNKGNFPGRFSGRQFSNSRSEMNVSTLELGDSALYLCASSPLTGTGNNEQFFGPGTRLTVL.

A note on this clone: In the same sample, other DNA sequences code for this CDR3. The chain has TRBV14 and TRBJ2-3, with D possibly being TRBD2 (5 bases). V lost 1 base and J 5 bases, leaving 7 bases between the germline ends. This CDR3 comprises 13 residues. Germline V gene data show CDR1 as SGHDN and CDR2 as FVKESK. CDR3 DNA: TGTGCCAGCAGCCAAGTCGGAGGAGATACGCAGTATTTT. Translating gives CASSQVGGDTQYF.

The chain carries TRBV7-2 and TRBJ2-1, with 7 bases that match TRBD2. Germline V gene sequence: CDR1 SGHTA, CDR2 FQGNSA. The V segment lost 5 bases and the J segment 0 bases; nucleotides outside the gene matches: 7. This CDR3 has 16 amino acids. CDR3 residues: CASSLLAGSSYNEQFF. The CDR3 DNA reads TGTGCCAGCAGCCTGTTAGCGGGCAGCTCCTACAATGAGCAGTTCTTC.